This TCR beta chain was documented in a study of blood T cell repertoires in COVID-19. Study overall: Whether acute or convalescent, the COVID-19 samples came from the United States, Italy and Spain. T cells, B-cell-depleted T cells, or PBMCs provided the cDNA or gDNA that served as material.

Here immunoSEQ multiplex PCR was the method, and the copy in TCRdb shows in-frame clones only, minus some. The sample yields under 65,000 clones, 91% seen once. The CDR3 consists of 15 residues. CDR1 SGHTS and CDR2 YDEGEE come from the germline V gene. The junction had 6 bases not matched to a gene; V was cut back by 2 bases and J by 6 bases. The receptor comes from a human donor in a cohort sampled during active COVID-19. Input material: peripheral blood. V usage is TRBV5-8 and J usage is TRBJ1-2, with 11 positions matching TRBD1. The CDR3 DNA sequence: TGTGCCAGCAGCTTTGGGACAGGGGGGTGGAATGGCTACACCTTC. Protein sequence: CASSFGTGGWNGYTF.